The 17 T cell receptor beta chains reported below all come from one sample, sequenced in a study of cytomegalovirus exposure and HLA in healthy donors. Primers for the PCR totalled 60 Vbeta and 13 Jbeta. Libraries were prepared by immunoSEQ multiplex PCR; TCRdb keeps only in-frame clonotypes and omits some of them. This sample carries around 150,000 clones, 60% to 85% of them seen once, and the ten largest clones take 3%. Sequencing input: PBMCs. All receptors derive from a woman between 50 and 59 years old in good health and CMV-seropositive.

The J gene is TRBJ1-1, the V gene TRBV19, with 7 bases aligning to TRBD1. The CDR3 totals 13 residues. CDR1 LNHDA and CDR2 SQIVND come from the germline V gene (reference sequence). With V trimmed by 7 bases and J by 10 bases, 12 bases remained unmatched. The CDR3, as DNA: TGTGCCAGTATTCCCCGGGACAGCCGGGGAGCTTTCTTT. Protein sequence: CASIPRDSRGAFF.

This clone has only a few counts. CDR3 DNA sequence: TGCGCCAGCAGTTTTGGCTTTCAGGGGAGTGCGGGCACTGAAGCTTTCTTT. Its protein product is CASSFGFQGSAGTEAFF. This rearrangement joins TRBV5-1 to TRBJ1-1, with D possibly matching TRBD1 (6 bases). The CDR3 consists of 17 residues. V was trimmed by 5 bases and J by 4 bases, leaving 24 bases between them. The V gene's germline CDR1 is SGHRS and CDR2 YFSETQ.

The chain is built from TRBV5-4 and TRBJ2-2, with D uncertain. This CDR3 region has 14 residues. V was shortened by 4 bases and J by 5 bases, with 12 bases between the two germline ends. Per the germline V gene, CDR1 is SGHNT and CDR2 is YYREEE (reference sequence). As DNA, the CDR3 is TGTGCCAGCAGCGTTACAGTATTGACCGGGGAGCTGTTTTTT. Amino acids: CASSVTVLTGELFF.

The chain has TRBV2 and TRBJ1-5; a possible D gene is TRBD1 (6 bases). The length of the CDR3 is 13 residues. V was shortened by 6 bases and J by 7 bases, with 13 bases between the two germline ends. The germline V gene has CDR1 SNHLY and CDR2 FYNNEI. The CDR3 bases are TGTGCCAGCAGGGCGCAGGGGAACCAGCCCCAGCATTTT. It translates to CASRAQGNQPQHF.

The J gene is TRBJ1-5, the V gene TRBV30; the D gene is possibly TRBD1 (6 bases). V dropped 2 bases and J dropped 7 bases, with 9 bases sitting between them. This CDR3 comprises 12 residues. Germline CDR1 reads GTSNPN; CDR2 reads SVGIG (reference sequence). CDR3 sequence reads: CAWSQGIQPQHF. The CDR3 DNA reads as TGTGCCTGGAGTCAGGGGATCCAGCCCCAGCATTTT.

This clone was detected only a few times. Its ends do not fully match the called genes, so a read error is possible. The chain links TRBV7-9 to TRBJ2-7, with 7 bases aligning to TRBD2. This CDR3 contains 17 residues. Germline values: CDR1 SEHNR, CDR2 FQNEAQ (reference sequence). Written as DNA, the CDR3 is TGTTCCAGCAGCTTTTGGCCCGGGGGGACTACCTCCTACGAGCAGTACTTC. Translated: CSSSFWPGGTTSYEQYF.

The CDR3 sequence is CASSPGLLGYTF. DNA for the CDR3: TGTGCCAGCAGTCCGGGACTGCTGGGCTACACCTTC. The V call is TRBV28, the J call TRBJ1-2; tentative D call: TRBD1 (5 bases). The length of the CDR3 is 12 residues. The germline V and J ends were trimmed by 5 bases and 8 bases, with 12 bases remaining between them. Per germline, CDR1 MDHEN and CDR2 SYDVKM.

This clone was seen a handful of times. The chain carries TRBV5-5 and TRBJ1-2; no clear D. The germline V gene has CDR1 SGHKS and CDR2 YYEKEE (reference sequence). Trimming took off 0 bases at V and 4 bases at J, with 7 bases between the two ends. This CDR3 contains 13 residues. The CDR3 nucleotides are TGTGCCAGCAGCTTGGCTTCCGTCTATGGCTACACCTTC. As protein: CASSLASVYGYTF.

The gene calls are TRBV2 and TRBJ1-1; no firm D call. The V and J ends lost 6 bases and 0 bases respectively, with 8 bases between them. Germline loops: CDR1 SNHLY, CDR2 FYNNEI. The CDR3 is made up of 13 amino acids. The CDR3: CASRQNMNTEAFF. CDR3 nucleotides: TGTGCCAGCAGACAAAACATGAACACTGAAGCTTTCTTT.

The DNA for the CDR3 is TGTGCCAGCAGCTCCGGGACAGGGAGCTCCTACGAGCAGTACTTC. This gives the protein CASSSGTGSSYEQYF. The chain combines TRBV5-4 with TRBJ2-7, with 9 bases matching TRBD1. Germline V CDR1 and CDR2: SGHNT, YYREEE (reference sequence). V shed 3 bases, J shed 0 bases, and the junction held 4 bases outside the gene matches. This CDR3 is built from 15 residues.

In DNA form, the CDR3 reads TGTGCCAGCAGTTACGACAGGGGCACAGATACGCAGTATTTT. It specifies CASSYDRGTDTQYF. The genes are TRBV6-6 and TRBJ2-3; 7 nucleotides match TRBD1. The ends lost 2 bases at V and 1 base at J; junction bases unmatched: 0. Germline V lookup: CDR1 MNHNY, CDR2 SVGAGI (reference sequence). The CDR3 totals 14 residues.

The chain links TRBV12-5 to TRBJ2-1; TRBD1 matches 8 bases. Losses at the gene ends were 9 bases for V and 0 bases for J; bases not matched to a gene: 4. The CDR3 has 14 residues. Germline CDR1 is LGHNT and CDR2 is FRNRAP. The CDR3 nucleotides read TGTGCTAGCAGTACAGGGGGCTCCTACAATGAGCAGTTCTTC. It encodes CASSTGGSYNEQFF.

There are a few counts of this clone. This sequence joins TRBV4-1 and TRBJ2-3, with 10 bases identical to TRBD1. V was pared by 3 bases and J by 3 bases, with 3 bases of the junction left unmatched. The germline CDR1 and CDR2 sequences are MGHRA and YSYEKL. CDR3 length: 15 residues. The CDR3 here is CASSQGQGITDTQYF. CDR3 DNA sequence: TGCGCCAGCAGCCAGGGACAGGGGATAACAGATACGCAGTATTTT.

In its sample, this clone was seen a few times. The rearrangement joins TRBV7-9 to TRBJ1-4; possible D gene TRBD1, 5 bases. The germline V and J ends were trimmed by 3 bases and 8 bases, with 22 bases remaining between them. CDR1 SEHNR and CDR2 FQNEAQ come from the germline V gene (reference sequence). The CDR3 covers 17 residues. This CDR3 reads CASSFWTRGPSSEKLFF. The CDR3 nucleotides are TGTGCCAGCAGCTTCTGGACAAGGGGCCCATCGTCGGAAAAACTGTTTTTT. Filled out from reference TRBV7-9 and TRBJ1-4, the complete variable domain reads DTGVSQNPRHKITKRGQNVTFRCDPISEHNRLYWYRQTLGQGPEFLTYFQNEAQLEKSRLLSDRFSAERPKGSFSTLEIQRTEQGDSAMYLCASSFWTRGPSSEKLFFGSGTQLSVL.

The rearrangement uses TRBV12-5 and TRBJ2-5; D is uncertain. V was pared by 6 bases and J by 7 bases, with 6 bases between. Germline CDR1 is LGHNT and CDR2 is FRNRAP. The CDR3 spans 10 residues. The CDR3 sequence: CASGLGTQYF. In DNA form, the CDR3 reads TGTGCTAGTGGCCTCGGGACCCAGTACTTC. The full variable domain, completed using reference TRBV12-5 and TRBJ2-5, is DARVTQTPRHKVTEMGQEVTMRCQPILGHNTVFWYRQTMMQGLELLAYFRNRAPLDDSGMPKDRFSAEMPDATLATLKIQPSEPRDSAVYFCASGLGTQYFGPGTRLLVL.

This clone was counted between two and nine times. The rearrangement uses TRBV25-1 and TRBJ2-7; tentative D call: TRBD2 (5 bases). CDR3 size: 13 residues. Trimming took 4 bases from V and 2 from J, leaving 9 bases between them. Germline CDR1 is MGHDK and CDR2 is SYGVNS. CDR3 in amino acids: CASSARGTYEQYF. The CDR3 nucleotides are TGTGCCAGCAGTGCCCGGGGTACCTACGAGCAGTACTTC.

J is TRBJ1-6 and V is TRBV5-6, with 9 bases lining up with TRBD1. Trimming removed 2 bases from V and 17 bases from J; junction bases left unmatched: 8. CDR1 SGHDT and CDR2 YYEEEE come from the germline V gene. CDR3 size: 13 residues. CDR3 residues: CASSFYRGPAVHF. CDR3 DNA: TGTGCCAGCAGCTTTTACAGGGGGCCGGCCGTCCACTTT.